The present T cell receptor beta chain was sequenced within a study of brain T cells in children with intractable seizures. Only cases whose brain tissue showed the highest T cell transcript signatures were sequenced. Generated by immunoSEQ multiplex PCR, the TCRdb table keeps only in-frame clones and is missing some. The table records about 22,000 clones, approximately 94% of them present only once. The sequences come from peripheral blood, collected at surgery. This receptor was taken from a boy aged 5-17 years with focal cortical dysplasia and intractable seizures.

This chain's CDR3 is CASSERANIQYF. In DNA, the CDR3 is TGTGCCAGCAGTGAAAGAGCAAACATTCAGTACTTC. The chain uses TRBV2 and TRBJ2-4; unclear D gene. Germline values: CDR1 SNHLY, CDR2 FYNNEI. Trimming took 2 bases from V and 6 from J, leaving 5 bases between them. CDR3 length equals 12 residues. Complete variable domain (other parts from reference TRBV2 and TRBJ2-4): EPEVTQTPSHQVTQMGQEVILRCVPISNHLYFYWYRQILGQKVEFLVSFYNNEISEKSEIFDDQFSVERPDGSNFTLKIRSTKLEDSAMYFCASSERANIQYFGAGTRLSVL.